Below, 5 T cell receptor beta chains from the same sample are listed, as sequenced in a study of T cells in tuberculosis. Here immunoSEQ multiplex PCR was the method, and the copy in TCRdb shows in-frame clones only, minus some. Among 25,000 to 35,000 clones listed, 90% were seen once. Sequencing was done on a sample of PBMCs. The receptor source for this set is a donor aged 10-30 years with latent tuberculosis or without tuberculosis infection.

The chain is built from TRBV19 and TRBJ1-2, with TRBD1 matching 8 bases. The CDR3 consists of 14 residues. Germline CDR1 reads LNHDA; CDR2 reads SQIVND (reference sequence). J gave up 0 bases and V 7 bases, and 4 bases lay outside the gene matches. This chain's CDR3 is CASTGQGANYGYTF. CDR3 in DNA: TGTGCCAGTACCGGACAGGGAGCTAACTATGGCTACACCTTC.

The chain employs TRBV11-2 and TRBJ2-2, with 10 bases that match TRBD2. Germline V gene sequence: CDR1 SGHAT, CDR2 FQNNGV. With 6 bases clipped from V and 6 bases from J, the junction kept 10 bases outside the gene matches. The CDR3 covers 16 residues. Here the CDR3 reads CASRSPGLARAGELFF. CDR3 coding DNA: TGTGCCAGCAGGTCCCCGGGACTAGCGCGGGCCGGGGAGCTGTTTTTT.

The chain uses TRBV6-6 and TRBJ2-2; 8 positions agree with TRBD2. With V trimmed by 6 bases and J by 5 bases, 11 bases remained unmatched. Per germline, CDR1 MNHNY and CDR2 SVGAGI (reference sequence). This CDR3 comprises 16 residues. The chain's CDR3 is CASRTSGGLRTGELFF. As DNA, the CDR3 is TGTGCCAGCAGGACAAGCGGGGGCTTAAGGACCGGGGAGCTGTTTTTT.

CDR3 DNA: TGCGCCAGCAGCTTACAGGGTAACTATGGCTACACCTTC. Translated: CASSLQGNYGYTF. The V and J genes are TRBV5-1 and TRBJ1-2, with D possibly TRBD1 on 6 matching bases. CDR1 and CDR2 (germline): SGHRS, YFSETQ. The length of the CDR3 is 13 residues. V was pared by 2 bases and J by 1 base, with 6 bases between.

This chain connects TRBV5-6 to TRBJ2-1; 10 bases align to TRBD2. CDR3 size: 15 residues. The V gene's germline CDR1 is SGHDT and CDR2 YYEEEE. V dropped 4 bases and J dropped 3; count of bases not matched to a gene: 4. CDR3 amino acids: CASSLAGAFYNEQFF. Here the CDR3 DNA reads TGTGCCAGCAGCCTAGCGGGGGCCTTCTACAATGAGCAGTTCTTC.